The clone carrying this T cell receptor (beta chain) has at least ten counts. The entry originates in a study of T cells of healthy individuals. One entry per CDR3 protein results from TCRdb running MiXCR on the 5' RACE reads. The table has around 80,000 distinct CDR3 sequences, about 4.8% seen once. The clonotype originates from a female donor in good health.

The CDR3 DNA reads as TGCAGTGCTATAGCGGGAGGGAGCTCCTACGAGCAGTACTTC. Protein sequence: CSAIAGGSSYEQYF. This chain uses TRBV20-1 with TRBJ2-7, with TRBD2 matching over 11 bases. The germline V gene has CDR1 DFQATT and CDR2 SNEGSKA (reference sequence). V shed 4 bases and J 0 bases; nucleotides not matched to a gene: 2. This CDR3 is built from 14 residues.